The T cell receptor (beta chain) described here comes from a study of somatic mutations in cytotoxic T cells in rheumatoid arthritis. Study as a whole: The researchers flow-sorted some T-cell populations stained with V beta antibodies and got nearly 100% purity, and these included V beta1+ cells sequenced for TCRB. Findings of the study overall: There were about an eighth of the roughly 60 patients in whom the largest CD8+ clone exceeded 20% of CD8+ cells.

Flow cytometry was used to check the purity of CD4+ and CD8+ cells, which had been isolated by positive magnetic bead selection. V lost 4 bases and J lost 2; bases outside the gene matches: 8. Per germline, CDR1 MNHEY and CDR2 SMNVEV (reference sequence). CDR3 length: 17 amino acids. This clone is a singleton in its sample. Its antigen remains unknown. Measured with immunoSEQ multiplex PCR; TCRdb has only the in-frame clones, and not every one. The sample includes some 40,000 clones, around 80% of them seen just once. The source is a man aged 40-55 years in good health. This chain connects TRBV27 to TRBJ2-3, with 11 positions matching TRBD2. Sequenced input: CD8+ T cells sorted from blood. CDR3 in DNA: TGTGCCAGCAGTTCGGGTAGCGGGAGGGTTATCACAGATACGCAGTATTTT. This translates into CASSSGSGRVITDTQYF.